This T cell receptor beta chain originates from a study of cytomegalovirus exposure and HLA in healthy donors (dated by TCRdb to the late 2010s). Describing the broader study: The 666 repertoires of the first cohort and the 95 to 150 validation repertoires were produced on the same platform, according to a later analysis. The study was designed to test whether signatures of past pathogen exposure could be identified by cataloging public T cell receptors. Along with the roughly 670-subject first cohort, a separate validation cohort of around 110 different subjects was used. High-throughput TCR immunosequencing, statistical association of individual TCRs with disease status, and machine learning were combined to predict cytomegalovirus infection status.

Separate from the roughly 650-subject first cohort, the validation cohort of 120 subjects was the group to which the donors belonged. Receptor libraries were prepared by the immunoSEQ multiplex PCR assay. As for how the authors treated the data: To diagnose cytomegalovirus status from the catalog of TCR beta chain sequences, a statistical classification framework was built. TCRdb limited this immuneACCESS table to in-frame rearrangements with V and J called. A share of clones is missing; checked studies link under half to unresolved V genes, and the rest is unexplained. V and J calls plus clone size are reproduced from that table; the DNA served to infer D and trimming. The sample table lists 150,000 to 200,000 clones, 81% of them with a count of one. Over 0.95% of the sample lies in the top ten. V trim: 4 bases; J trim: 7 bases; unmatched bases: 10. From the cysteine up to the phenylalanine, the CDR3 has a length of 16 residues. Only the CDR3 part of the read is kept: 48 bases, read in frame from the first base. CDR1 and CDR2 were assigned from the germline V gene as SGHRS and YFSETQ.

On this clone itself: What antigen it recognizes has not been identified. The input lacks base qualities; no much larger clone sits a single base away.

What the authors observed across the whole study: It was suggested by the authors that the approach could potentially be generalized to other disease states and immunological phenotypes. Of the cluster scores, roughly 95% were above 0 in a later analysis, which found that TCRs clustered in the first cohort also tended to co-occur in the 90 to 150 validation repertoires. Most TCR sequences were observed very rarely across donors, whereas some public TCRs were present in many individuals. The study gave a list of 150 to 200 TCR beta chains associated with cytomegalovirus. Three of the identified cytomegalovirus-associated TCR beta chains were confirmed in vitro to be specific for cytomegalovirus antigens. All 130 or so repertoires were used to score co-occurrence in the validation cohort in a later analysis, because that analysis had no HLA typing for the cohort. The classifier was reported to diagnose cytomegalovirus status with high specificity and sensitivity in both the original and validation cohorts.

This sequence originates from a woman aged 25 to 39 in good health and CMV-seronegative. The chain is encoded by TRBV5-1 joined to TRBJ2-2; 10 middle bases align to TRBD1. Sequences were obtained from PBMCs. DNA sequence: TGCGCCAGCAGCCACCCTGGACAGGGGGTGGTCGGGGAGCTGTTTTTT. Translated, this is CASSHPGQGVVGELFF.